Listed here are 29 T cell receptor beta chains from one sample, sequenced in a study of shared clonotypes between healthy human individuals. Profiling relied on immunoSEQ multiplex PCR, and the TCRdb table lists in-frame clones only, not all of them. The sample lists hundreds of thousands of clones, roughly 70% occurring once. The specimen was memory CD4+ T cells sorted from blood. Subset here: CD45RA-negative fraction. The receptors were gathered from a woman younger than 45 in good health.

This clone was found many times. The rearrangement uses TRBV27 and TRBJ1-5, with D possibly TRBD1 on 6 matching bases. Trimming left V 3 bases short and J 3 bases short, with 12 bases between. Germline V lookup: CDR1 MNHEY, CDR2 SMNVEV (reference sequence). This CDR3 spans 15 amino acids. The CDR3 region is CASSFTGAYNQPQHF. In DNA form, the CDR3 reads TGTGCCAGCAGTTTCACGGGGGCGTACAATCAGCCCCAGCATTTT.

The chain uses TRBV14 and TRBJ1-3; maybe TRBD1 (5 bases). Trimming stripped 0 bases from V and 0 bases from J, with 15 bases between. CDR3 length: 18 residues. Germline V gene data show CDR1 as SGHDN and CDR2 as FVKESK. The CDR3 DNA reads as TGTGCCAGCAGCCAAGAAGGGCCAGGGTGGCCCTCTGGAAACACCATATATTTT. Translated, it gives CASSQEGPGWPSGNTIYF.

This CDR3 is CASSLQAGLASTEQFF. In DNA, the CDR3 is TGTGCCAGCAGTCTCCAAGCGGGACTAGCTTCCACTGAGCAGTTCTTC. The chain employs TRBV27 and TRBJ2-1; 9 nucleotides agree with TRBD2. The CDR3 has 16 residues. Germline lookup yields CDR1 MNHEY and CDR2 SMNVEV (reference sequence). The V gene end was trimmed by 5 bases and the J gene end by 9 bases; junction bases not matched to a gene: 14.

The chain employs TRBV9 and TRBJ2-7; no firm D call. V was shortened by 4 bases and J by 0 bases, with 11 bases between the two germline ends. CDR3 size: 14 residues. Germline-derived CDR1 and CDR2 are SGDLS and YYNGEE. CDR3 coding DNA: TGTGCCAGCAGCCCCAGACCGAGCTCCTACGAGCAGTACTTC. Translation gives CASSPRPSSYEQYF.

The chain carries TRBV19 and TRBJ1-1; no definite D call. The CDR3 sequence is 18 residues long. CDR1 and CDR2 (germline): LNHDA, SQIVND (reference sequence). Trimming removed 2 bases from V and 0 bases from J, with 19 bases in between. The CDR3 bases are TGTGCCAGTAGTATACGGGAATTTAGGGCGGCGATGAACACTGAAGCTTTCTTT. Translating gives CASSIREFRAAMNTEAFF.

V and J are TRBV27 and TRBJ1-5; D remains ambiguous. The germline V gene encodes CDR1 MNHEY and CDR2 SMNVEV (reference sequence). The CDR3 length is 11 residues. The V end lost 8 bases, the J end lost 9 bases, and 11 bases lay between the germline ends. CDR3 loop: CASGTLWPQHF. The CDR3, as DNA: TGTGCCAGCGGAACTCTCTGGCCCCAGCATTTT.

CDR3 loop: CASSLVSRGANTGELFF. The CDR3 nucleotides are TGTGCCAGCAGCTTAGTATCTCGGGGAGCGAACACCGGGGAGCTGTTTTTT. This chain links TRBV7-9 with TRBJ2-2; the D gene is possibly TRBD2 (5 bases). The CDR3 has 17 residues. CDR1 and CDR2 (germline): SEHNR, FQNEAQ (reference sequence). The germline V and J ends were trimmed by 1 base and 0 bases, with 12 bases remaining between them.

This chain connects TRBV6-1 to TRBJ1-2; D is possibly TRBD1 (5 bases). CDR3 length: 12 amino acids. Germline V CDR1 and CDR2: MNHNS, SASEGT. V was trimmed by 6 bases and J by 4 bases, leaving 9 bases between them. DNA of the CDR3: TGTGCCAGCAGACAGGTTCTCTATGGCTACACCTTC. This gives the protein CASRQVLYGYTF.

This clone was seen a handful of times. The V call is TRBV7-9, the J call TRBJ2-1, with 7 bases identical to TRBD2. The germline V gene encodes CDR1 SEHNR and CDR2 FQNEAQ (reference sequence). The CDR3 consists of 14 residues. With V trimmed by 1 base and J by 3 bases, 0 bases remained unmatched. CDR3 sequence reads: CASSLGDYYNEQFF. The DNA for the CDR3 is TGTGCCAGCAGCTTAGGGGACTACTACAATGAGCAGTTCTTC.

The gene calls are TRBV11-2 and TRBJ2-2, with D unresolved. The germline CDR1 and CDR2 sequences are SGHAT and FQNNGV. V lost 5 bases, J lost 6 bases, and 16 bases lay in between. This CDR3 comprises 15 residues. The CDR3 sequence is CASSQSFPRAGELFF. The CDR3 DNA reads as TGTGCCAGCAGCCAGTCGTTTCCCCGGGCCGGGGAGCTGTTTTTT.

The chain carries TRBV29-1 and TRBJ2-7; D is undetermined. This CDR3 region has 12 residues. The V end was cut by 4 bases, the J end by 3 bases, with 10 bases between. Germline CDR1 SQVTM, CDR2 ANQGSEA. In nucleotides, the CDR3 is TGCAGCGTTGTATTTGACATCTACGAGCAGTACTTC. Its translation is CSVVFDIYEQYF.

This clone has just a few counts. The chain links TRBV15 to TRBJ1-5; TRBD1 might be the D (5 bases). This CDR3 contains 17 residues. The V end lost 1 base, the J end lost 0 bases, and 13 bases lay between the germline ends. Germline V gene lookup returns CDR1 LNHNV and CDR2 YYDKDF (reference sequence). The CDR3 region has the DNA TGTGCCACCAGCAGAGGACTTGGGGGATCTAGCAATCAGCCCCAGCATTTT. Translating gives CATSRGLGGSSNQPQHF.

This sequence joins TRBV7-2 and TRBJ2-5, with TRBD2 matching over 13 bases. This CDR3 region has 16 residues. Germline values: CDR1 SGHTA, CDR2 FQGNSA. J was trimmed by 5 bases and V by 5 bases; bases with no gene match: 8. The CDR3 nucleotides are TGTGCCAGCAGCCCTCGGACTAGCGGGAGTCGGGAGACCCAGTACTTC. Translated: CASSPRTSGSRETQYF.

This sequence joins TRBV25-1 and TRBJ2-1, with 7 positions matching TRBD1. Germline V CDR1 and CDR2: MGHDK, SYGVNS. The CDR3 is 16 residues long. The V gene end was trimmed by 1 base and the J gene end by 0 bases; junction bases not matched to a gene: 3. CDR3 sequence: CASSELGGSSYNEQFF. Here the CDR3 DNA reads TGTGCCAGCAGTGAATTAGGGGGCAGCTCCTACAATGAGCAGTTCTTC. The complete variable domain, with remaining parts taken from reference TRBV25-1 and TRBJ2-1, reads EADIYQTPRYLVIGTGKKITLECSQTMGHDKMYWYQQDPGMELHLIHYSYGVNSTEKGDLSSESTVSRIRTEHFPLTLESARPSHTSQYLCASSELGGSSYNEQFFGPGTRLTVL.

This chain joins TRBV20-1 and TRBJ2-3; D is uncertain. Germline loops: CDR1 DFQATT, CDR2 SNEGSKA (reference sequence). This CDR3 region has 11 residues. V lost 6 bases to trimming and J lost 11 bases, with 15 bases between them. CDR3: CSASTGRLQYF. For the CDR3, the DNA is TGCAGTGCCTCTACCGGACGGTTGCAGTATTTT.

The chain couples TRBV9 to TRBJ1-5; TRBD1 matches 8 bases. Per germline, CDR1 SGDLS and CDR2 YYNGEE. This CDR3 has 15 amino acids. J was trimmed by 0 bases and V by 4 bases; bases with no gene match: 3. CDR3 sequence reads: CASSPGGSSNQPQHF. The CDR3 DNA follows: TGTGCCAGCAGCCCAGGGGGCTCTAGCAATCAGCCCCAGCATTTT.

The chain combines TRBV11-2 with TRBJ1-1; D is uncertain. The V gene lost 6 bases and the J gene lost 2 bases, with 10 bases spanning the gap. CDR1 and CDR2 from the germline V gene are SGHAT and FQNNGV. CDR3 size: 13 residues. CDR3 region: CASRQRVNTEAFF. In nucleotides, the CDR3 is TGTGCCAGCAGGCAAAGAGTTAACACTGAAGCTTTCTTT.

This chain connects TRBV27 to TRBJ1-1; 9 bases fit TRBD1. The CDR3 extends over 12 amino acids. CDR1 and CDR2 from the germline V gene are MNHEY and SMNVEV (reference sequence). J gave up 11 bases and V 5 bases, and 6 bases lay outside the gene matches. The CDR3: CASSPGTGRAFF. Written as DNA, the CDR3 is TGTGCCAGCAGTCCCGGGACAGGGAGGGCTTTCTTT.

The CDR3 here is CASSIEGGLRDTQYF. CDR3 coding DNA: TGTGCCAGTAGTATAGAGGGGGGTCTTCGAGATACGCAGTATTTT. The genes are TRBV19 and TRBJ2-3; D perhaps matches TRBD2 (6 bases). Germline CDR1 and CDR2: LNHDA and SQIVND (reference sequence). The CDR3 consists of 15 residues. V was shortened by 0 bases and J by 5 bases, with 12 bases between the two germline ends.

Only a few counts were recorded for this clone. The chain links TRBV9 to TRBJ1-2; no definite D call. This CDR3 has 15 amino acids. Trimming left V 0 bases short and J 9 bases short, with 18 bases between. CDR1 and CDR2 (germline): SGDLS, YYNGEE. As DNA, the CDR3 is TGTGCCAGCAGCGTAGACCCAGTGTCCCTAGTAAGCTACACCTTC. It translates to CASSVDPVSLVSYTF. Based on the CDR3 plus reference TRBV9 and TRBJ1-2, the full variable domain is DSGVTQTPKHLITATGQRVTLRCSPRSGDLSVYWYQQSLDQGLQFLIQYYNGEERAKGNILERFSAQQFPDLHSELNLSSLELGDSALYFCASSVDPVSLVSYTFGSGTRLTVV.

There are a few counts of this clone. The chain employs TRBV11-1 and TRBJ2-7, with 8 nucleotides matching TRBD2. The CDR3 runs to 14 residues. V gave up 3 bases and J gave up 7 bases; unmatched junction bases: 8. Germline values: CDR1 SGHAT, CDR2 FQDESV (reference sequence). The CDR3 coding sequence is TGTGCCAGCAGCTTTCTAGCGGGCTTCCGGGAGCAGTACTTC. Amino acid sequence: CASSFLAGFREQYF.

The gene calls are TRBV4-2 and TRBJ2-7, with TRBD2 matching 15 bases. V dropped 0 bases and J dropped 9; count of bases not matched to a gene: 12. From germline, CDR1 is LGHNA and CDR2 YNFKEQ. The CDR3 loop spans 18 amino acids. The CDR3 spells CASSQEGLAGGPQTRQYF. The DNA for the CDR3 is TGTGCCAGCAGCCAAGAAGGACTAGCGGGAGGGCCCCAGACTCGGCAGTACTTC.

The rearrangement links TRBV18 to TRBJ2-1; 8 nucleotides line up with TRBD2. Trimming removed 5 bases from V and 5 bases from J; junction bases left unmatched: 17. Germline V CDR1 and CDR2: KGHSH, LQKENI. This CDR3 spans 18 amino acids. The CDR3 bases are TGTGCCAGCTCAACCTCAGCGGGAGAGAGTGGGTCCCACAATGAGCAGTTCTTC. Amino acid sequence: CASSTSAGESGSHNEQFF. The full variable domain, rest sourced from reference TRBV18 and TRBJ2-1, is NAGVMQNPRHLVRRRGQEARLRCSPMKGHSHVYWYRQLPEEGLKFMVYLQKENIIDESGMPKERFSAEFPKEGPSILRIQQVVRGDSAAYFCASSTSAGESGSHNEQFFGPGTRLTVL.

V is TRBV27 and J is TRBJ1-1; 8 nucleotides agree with TRBD1. The V segment lost 6 bases and the J segment 5 bases; nucleotides outside the gene matches: 8. The CDR3 spans 14 residues. CDR1 MNHEY and CDR2 SMNVEV come from the germline V gene (reference sequence). CDR3 region: CASSLQNRGTEAFF. Here the CDR3 DNA reads TGTGCCAGCAGCCTCCAGAACAGGGGGACTGAAGCTTTCTTT.

The table lists this clone with a few counts. This sequence joins TRBV18 and TRBJ2-1; maybe TRBD2 (6 bases). Trimming shortened V by 3 bases and J by 9 bases, and 15 bases separated the two germline ends. The CDR3 totals 14 residues. Germline V gene data show CDR1 as KGHSH and CDR2 as LQKENI. The CDR3 sequence: CASSPIAREAEQFF. The DNA of the CDR3 is TGTGCCAGCTCACCGATCGCCAGGGAGGCTGAGCAGTTCTTC.

The V and J genes are TRBV29-1 and TRBJ2-4, with 12 bases lining up with TRBD2. CDR1 SQVTM and CDR2 ANQGSEA come from the germline V gene. Trimming took 5 bases from V and 1 from J; bases not matched to a gene: 21. The CDR3 runs 21 residues. The chain's CDR3 is CSVPQGSTSGRAGWAKNIQYF. The CDR3 bases are TGCAGCGTTCCTCAGGGATCGACTAGCGGGAGAGCCGGGTGGGCCAAAAACATTCAGTACTTC. Based on the CDR3 plus reference TRBV29-1 and TRBJ2-4, the full variable domain is SAVISQKPSRDICQRGTSLTIQCQVDSQVTMMFWYRQQPGQSLTLIATANQGSEATYESGFVIDKFPISRPNLTFSTLTVSNMSPEDSSIYLCSVPQGSTSGRAGWAKNIQYFGAGTRLSVL.

The chain is built from TRBV2 and TRBJ1-5, with a possible D match to TRBD1 (5 bases). The CDR3 loop spans 15 amino acids. Looked up from germline, CDR1 is SNHLY and CDR2 is FYNNEI. Trimming cost V 7 bases and J 2 bases, with 15 bases left between them. CDR3 region: CASTRDAGGNQPQHF. The CDR3 bases are TGTGCCAGCACCCGGGACGCGGGAGGCAATCAGCCCCAGCATTTT. The variable domain in full, with the rest retrieved from reference TRBV2 and TRBJ1-5, is EPEVTQTPSHQVTQMGQEVILRCVPISNHLYFYWYRQILGQKVEFLVSFYNNEISEKSEIFDDQFSVERPDGSNFTLKIRSTKLEDSAMYFCASTRDAGGNQPQHFGDGTRLSIL.

The rearrangement links TRBV5-4 to TRBJ2-1, with D maybe TRBD1 (5 bases). The V end lost 0 bases, the J end lost 8 bases, and 12 bases lay between the germline ends. The CDR3 contains 14 residues. Germline lookup yields CDR1 SGHNT and CDR2 YYREEE (reference sequence). This CDR3 reads CASSLGGSLDEQFF. CDR3 sequence (DNA): TGTGCCAGCAGCTTGGGGGGCTCACTGGATGAGCAGTTCTTC. Based on the CDR3 plus reference TRBV5-4 and TRBJ2-1, the full variable domain is ETGVTQSPTHLIKTRGQQVTLRCSSQSGHNTVSWYQQALGQGPQFIFQYYREEENGRGNFPPRFSGLQFPNYSSELNVNALELDDSALYLCASSLGGSLDEQFFGPGTRLTVL.

This CDR3 is CASSSERTGRSGNTIYF. CDR3 sequence (DNA): TGTGCCAGCAGCTCCGAACGGACAGGCCGCTCTGGAAACACCATATATTTT. The J gene is TRBJ1-3, the V gene TRBV11-2, with 7 nucleotides matching TRBD1. This CDR3 spans 17 amino acids. The V gene's germline CDR1 is SGHAT and CDR2 FQNNGV. After removal of 4 bases from V and 0 bases from J, the junction contained 9 bases not matched to a gene. The complete variable domain, with remaining parts taken from reference TRBV11-2 and TRBJ1-3, reads EAGVAQSPRYKIIEKRQSVAFWCNPISGHATLYWYQQILGQGPKLLIQFQNNGVVDDSQLPKDRFSAERLKGVDSTLKIQPAKLEDSAVYLCASSSERTGRSGNTIYFGEGSWLTVV.